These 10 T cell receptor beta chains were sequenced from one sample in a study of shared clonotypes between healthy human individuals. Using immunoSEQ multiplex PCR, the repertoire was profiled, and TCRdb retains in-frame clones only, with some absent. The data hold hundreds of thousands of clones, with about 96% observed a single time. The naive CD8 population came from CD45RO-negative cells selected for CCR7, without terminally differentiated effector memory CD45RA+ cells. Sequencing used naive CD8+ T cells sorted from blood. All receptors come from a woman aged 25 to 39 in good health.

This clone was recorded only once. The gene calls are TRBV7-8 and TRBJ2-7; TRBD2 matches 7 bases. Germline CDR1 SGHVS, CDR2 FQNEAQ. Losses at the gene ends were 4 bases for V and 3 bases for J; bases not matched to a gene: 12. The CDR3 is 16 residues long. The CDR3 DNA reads TGTGCCAGCAGCTCTCCCTCGGCGGGGGTTCACTACGAGCAGTACTTC. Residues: CASSSPSAGVHYEQYF.

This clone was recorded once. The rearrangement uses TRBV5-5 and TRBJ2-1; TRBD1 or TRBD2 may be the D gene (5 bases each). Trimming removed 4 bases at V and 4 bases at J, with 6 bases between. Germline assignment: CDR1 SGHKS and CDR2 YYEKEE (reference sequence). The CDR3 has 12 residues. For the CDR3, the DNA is TGTGCCAGCAGCGAGGGGTACAATGAGCAGTTCTTC. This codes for CASSEGYNEQFF. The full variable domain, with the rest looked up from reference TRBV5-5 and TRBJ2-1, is DAGVTQSPTHLIKTRGQQVTLRCSPISGHKSVSWYQQVLGQGPQFIFQYYEKEERGRGNFPDRFSARQFPNYSSELNVNALLLGDSALYLCASSEGYNEQFFGPGTRLTVL.

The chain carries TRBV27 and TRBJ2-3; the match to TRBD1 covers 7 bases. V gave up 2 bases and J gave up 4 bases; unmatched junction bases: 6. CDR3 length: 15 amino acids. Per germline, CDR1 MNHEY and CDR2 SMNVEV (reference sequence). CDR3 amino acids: CASSLRQGNADTQYF. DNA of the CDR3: TGTGCCAGCAGTTTAAGACAGGGTAACGCAGATACGCAGTATTTT.

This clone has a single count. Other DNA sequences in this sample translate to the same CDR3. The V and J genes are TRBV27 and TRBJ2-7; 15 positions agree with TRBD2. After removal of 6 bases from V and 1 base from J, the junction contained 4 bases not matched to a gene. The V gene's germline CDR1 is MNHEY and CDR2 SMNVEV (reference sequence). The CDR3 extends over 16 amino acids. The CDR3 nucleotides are TGTGCCAGCAGCCCGGGACTAGCGGGAGGTTCCTACGAGCAGTACTTC. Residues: CASSPGLAGGSYEQYF.

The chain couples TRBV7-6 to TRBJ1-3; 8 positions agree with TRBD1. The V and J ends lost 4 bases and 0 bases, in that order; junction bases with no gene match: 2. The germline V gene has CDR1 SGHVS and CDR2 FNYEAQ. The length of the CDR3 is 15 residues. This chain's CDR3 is CASSSDRVSGNTIYF. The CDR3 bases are TGTGCCAGCAGCTCGGACAGGGTCTCTGGAAACACCATATATTTT.

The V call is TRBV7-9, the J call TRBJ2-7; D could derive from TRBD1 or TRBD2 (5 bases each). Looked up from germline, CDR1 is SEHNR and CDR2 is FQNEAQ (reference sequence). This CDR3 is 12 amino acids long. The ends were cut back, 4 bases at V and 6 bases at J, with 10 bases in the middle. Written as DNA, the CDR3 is TGTGCCAGCAGCTCAGGGCGGGCCGAGCAGTACTTC. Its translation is CASSSGRAEQYF.

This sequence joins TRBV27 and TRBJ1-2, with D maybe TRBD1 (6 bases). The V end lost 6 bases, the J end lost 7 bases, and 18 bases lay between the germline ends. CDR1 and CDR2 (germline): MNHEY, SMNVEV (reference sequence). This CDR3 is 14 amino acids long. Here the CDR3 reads CASRLGASGTGYTF. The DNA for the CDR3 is TGTGCCAGCAGATTGGGGGCGTCCGGGACTGGCTACACCTTC.

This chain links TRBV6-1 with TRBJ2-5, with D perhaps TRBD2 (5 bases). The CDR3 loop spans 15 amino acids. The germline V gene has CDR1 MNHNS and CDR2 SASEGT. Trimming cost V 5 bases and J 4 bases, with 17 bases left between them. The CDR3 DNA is TGTGCCAGCAGTAGGACGTGGGAGTCAGGAGAGACCCAGTACTTC. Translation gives CASSRTWESGETQYF.

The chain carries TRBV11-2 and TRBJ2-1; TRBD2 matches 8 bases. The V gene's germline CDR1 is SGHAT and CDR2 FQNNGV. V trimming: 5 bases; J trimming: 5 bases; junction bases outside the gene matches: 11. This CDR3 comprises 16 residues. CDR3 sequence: CASSPRETSVHNEQFF. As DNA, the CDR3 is TGTGCCAGCAGCCCCCGGGAGACTAGCGTACACAATGAGCAGTTCTTC. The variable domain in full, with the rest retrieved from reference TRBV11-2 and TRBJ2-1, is EAGVAQSPRYKIIEKRQSVAFWCNPISGHATLYWYQQILGQGPKLLIQFQNNGVVDDSQLPKDRFSAERLKGVDSTLKIQPAKLEDSAVYLCASSPRETSVHNEQFFGPGTRLTVL.

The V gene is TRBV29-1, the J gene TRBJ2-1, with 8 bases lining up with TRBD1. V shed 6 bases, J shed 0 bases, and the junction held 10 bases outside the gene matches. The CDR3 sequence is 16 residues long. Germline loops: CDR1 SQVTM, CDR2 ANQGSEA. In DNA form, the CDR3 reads TGCAGCGTGGTGACAGGGGATGCGAGCTCCTACAATGAGCAGTTCTTC. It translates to CSVVTGDASSYNEQFF.